This T cell receptor beta chain was sequenced in a study of vaccination and CD4 T cells after COVID-19. At the level of the study: Post-vaccine specimens were obtained a median roughly 70 days after dose two (range 14 to 241).

Findings of the study overall: No early post-infection timepoints were studied, and convalescent patients studied were relatively few.

Cultured CD4+ T cells had their DNA profiled by the Oncomine TCR Beta short-read assay. TCRdb reanalysed the PCR reads using MiXCR and keeps one entry per CDR3 protein. Here the sample spans 21,000 or so distinct CDR3 sequences, around two fifths being singletons. Trimming removed 4 bases from V and 7 bases from J, with 22 bases in between. The length of the CDR3 is 16 residues. CDR1 and CDR2 from the germline V gene are MNHNS and SASEGT. Noted time point: late sampling 161 to 241 days after vaccination in three convalescent patients. Treatment specified: approximately nine-day PBMC culture with coronavirus spike peptide pools or control peptides (ViraFEST assay). ViraFEST sequenced TCRs after peptide-pool expansion of antigen-specific T cells. Cultures used two million PBMCs per well, approximately 9.2 IU/ml IL-2 and approximately 9.5 ug/ml peptides. On this clonotype itself: Its matching antigen is unknown.

The chain is built from TRBV6-1 and TRBJ1-2; D is uncertain. Specimen: CD4+ T cells from blood, cultured in vitro, collected about 7 months after SARS-CoV-2 vaccination. The sequence was collected from a human donor who had recovered from COVID-19. CDR3 bases: TGTGCCAGCAGTGTGCCCTCCTGGCGGTCACCGCTTGGCTACACCTTC. This gives the protein CASSVPSWRSPLGYTF.